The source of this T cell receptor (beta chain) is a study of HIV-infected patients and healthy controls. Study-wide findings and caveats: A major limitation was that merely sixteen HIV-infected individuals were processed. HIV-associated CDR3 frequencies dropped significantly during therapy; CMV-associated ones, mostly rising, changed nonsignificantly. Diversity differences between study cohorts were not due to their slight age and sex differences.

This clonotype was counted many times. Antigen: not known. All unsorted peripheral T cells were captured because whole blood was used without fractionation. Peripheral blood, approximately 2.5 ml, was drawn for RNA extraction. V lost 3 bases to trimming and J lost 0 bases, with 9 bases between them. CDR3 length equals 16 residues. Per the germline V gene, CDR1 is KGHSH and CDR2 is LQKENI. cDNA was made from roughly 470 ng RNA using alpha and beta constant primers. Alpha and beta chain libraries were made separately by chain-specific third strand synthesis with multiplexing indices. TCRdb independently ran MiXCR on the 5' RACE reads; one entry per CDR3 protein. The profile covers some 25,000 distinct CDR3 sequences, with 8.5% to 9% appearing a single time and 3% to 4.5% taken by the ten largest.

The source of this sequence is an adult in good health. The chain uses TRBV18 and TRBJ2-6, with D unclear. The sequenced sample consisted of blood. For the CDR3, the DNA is TGTGCCAGCTCACCGTCCAGATTCTCTGGGGCCAACGTCCTGACTTTC. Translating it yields CASSPSRFSGANVLTF.